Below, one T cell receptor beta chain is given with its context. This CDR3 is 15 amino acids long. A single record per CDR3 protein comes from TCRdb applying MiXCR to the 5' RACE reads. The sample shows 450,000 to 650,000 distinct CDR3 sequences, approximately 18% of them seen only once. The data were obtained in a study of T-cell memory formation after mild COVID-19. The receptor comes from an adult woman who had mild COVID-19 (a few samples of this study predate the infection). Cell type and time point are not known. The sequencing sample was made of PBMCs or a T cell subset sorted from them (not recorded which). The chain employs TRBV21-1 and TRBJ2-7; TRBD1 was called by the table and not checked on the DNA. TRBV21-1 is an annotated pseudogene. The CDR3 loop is CASSKALGQFYEQYF. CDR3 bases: TGTGCCAGCAGCAAAGCCTTAGGACAGTTCTACGAGCAGTACTTC.